This paragraph reports one T cell receptor (beta chain). Profiling relied on immunoSEQ multiplex PCR, and the TCRdb table lists in-frame clones only, not all of them. The table has some 100,000 clones, approximately 90% seen once. The V and J ends lost 5 bases and 7 bases, in that order; junction bases with no gene match: 9. The V gene's germline CDR1 is ENHRY and CDR2 SYGVKD. The CDR3 is 14 amino acids. The data were obtained in a study of T cell changes during pregnancy in multiple sclerosis. The sample here was peripheral blood, taken in the second trimester of pregnancy. The chain links TRBV10-3 to TRBJ2-7, with 9 bases matching TRBD1. The receptor was isolated from a female donor with multiple sclerosis, enrolled in a pregnancy study. For the CDR3, the DNA is TGTGCCATCAGTCCCGGGACAGGGCTCGGAGAGCAGTACTTC. It translates to CAISPGTGLGEQYF.